This T cell receptor (beta chain) was identified in a study of graft-versus-host responses after intestinal transplantation. About the research overall: Recipients received multivisceral, liver-intestinal, or isolated intestinal transplants. Whole-study results and caveats: Recipient marrow showed GvH clones, some seen first in ileum or blood. After transplant, early declines in HvG clones were associated with peak levels of circulating GvH clones.

Concerning this clone: Its antigen remains unknown.

Assay used: immunoSEQ multiplex PCR; TCRdb lists only in-frame clones, some missing. In the table there are about 100,000 clones, roughly 84% of which are singletons. The source of this sequence is a human donor who was the organ donor for an intestinal transplant. The input for sequencing was unstimulated CD4+ T cells sorted from spleen or lymph node cells, taken before transplant.

The CDR3 nucleotides are TGTGCCAGTAGTATAGACCACACAGATACGCAGTATTTT. This encodes CASSIDHTDTQYF. The chain combines TRBV19 with TRBJ2-3; no clear D gene. Germline loops: CDR1 LNHDA, CDR2 SQIVND (reference sequence). V gave up 0 bases and J gave up 2 bases, with 3 bases separating them. The CDR3 contains 13 residues.